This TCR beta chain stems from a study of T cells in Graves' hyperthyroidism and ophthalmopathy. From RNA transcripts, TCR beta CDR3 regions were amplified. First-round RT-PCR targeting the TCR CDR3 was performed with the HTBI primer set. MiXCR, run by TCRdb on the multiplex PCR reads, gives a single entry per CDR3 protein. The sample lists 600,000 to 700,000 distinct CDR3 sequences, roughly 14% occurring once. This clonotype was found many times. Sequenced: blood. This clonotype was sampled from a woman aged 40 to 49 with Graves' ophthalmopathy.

This chain's CDR3 is CASNREGSEQYF. CDR3 bases: TGTGCCAGTAACAGGGAAGGGTCCGAGCAGTACTTC. V is TRBV19 and J is TRBJ2-7; D possibly corresponds to TRBD1 (6 bases). The CDR3 is 12 amino acids. V shed 7 bases and J shed 6 bases, with 13 bases lying between them. Germline lookup yields CDR1 LNHDA and CDR2 SQIVND (reference sequence).